Shown below are 21 T cell receptor beta chains from a single sample sequenced in a study of T cells after somatic rescue of genetic block. Sequencing was performed with immunoSEQ multiplex PCR; in TCRdb, only in-frame clones are kept and a portion is missing. The table includes about 72,000 clones, about nine tenths detected once. The sample taken for sequencing was peripheral blood mononuclear cells (PBMCs). The receptors were sampled from a man aged 25-45 years.

The chain joins TRBV19 to TRBJ1-1; a possible D gene is TRBD1 (5 bases). The germline V gene has CDR1 LNHDA and CDR2 SQIVND (reference sequence). The CDR3 length is 15 residues. V was clipped by 2 bases and J by 3 bases, with 13 bases between them. CDR3 DNA sequence: TGTGCCAGTAGTATACGTCCAGGGATGGACACTGAAGCTTTCTTT. Its translation is CASSIRPGMDTEAFF.

This rearrangement joins TRBV19 to TRBJ2-2; the match to TRBD1 covers 9 bases. V was clipped by 7 bases and J by 4 bases; unmatched bases: 4. CDR1 and CDR2 (germline): LNHDA, SQIVND (reference sequence). The CDR3 spans 14 residues. This CDR3 is CASKQGASTGELFF. The CDR3 DNA follows: TGTGCCAGTAAACAGGGGGCCAGCACCGGGGAGCTGTTTTTT.

This clone was seen only a few times. The chain couples TRBV6-5 to TRBJ1-1; TRBD1 aligns across 7 bases. In germline, CDR1 is MNHEY, CDR2 SVGAGI. The CDR3 spans 13 residues. The J segment lost 5 bases and the V segment lost 0 bases, leaving 0 bases of the junction unmatched. CDR3 sequence reads: CASSYSTGTEAFF. In DNA, the CDR3 is TGTGCCAGCAGTTACTCGACAGGGACTGAAGCTTTCTTT.

This clone was found once. This sequence joins TRBV29-1 and TRBJ2-7; either TRBD1 or TRBD2 may supply D (5 bases each). V was cut by 7 bases and J by 0 bases, with 19 bases left in between. CDR1 and CDR2 (germline): SQVTM, ANQGSEA. CDR3 length: 15 residues. Here the CDR3 DNA reads TGCAGCGCTTCCGGGGCGAGGACGAACTCCTACGAGCAGTACTTC. This gives the protein CSASGARTNSYEQYF.

This chain connects TRBV9 to TRBJ1-3; TRBD1 matches 7 bases. The CDR3 is 14 residues long. CDR1 is SGDLS and CDR2 is YYNGEE in the germline V gene. The V segment lost 4 bases and the J segment 8 bases; nucleotides outside the gene matches: 9. The CDR3 is CASSPGQLGDTIYF. In DNA form, the CDR3 reads TGTGCCAGCAGCCCGGGACAGCTCGGGGACACCATATATTTT.

This chain uses TRBV7-8 with TRBJ2-4; 7 nucleotides line up with TRBD2. Germline V CDR1 and CDR2: SGHVS, FQNEAQ. The ends lost 3 bases at V and 0 bases at J; junction bases unmatched: 8. The length of the CDR3 is 17 residues. The CDR3 sequence: CASSFLRAGLAKNIQYF. The CDR3 coding sequence is TGTGCCAGCAGCTTTCTTAGAGCGGGGCTAGCCAAAAACATTCAGTACTTC.

The table lists this clone with a count of one. The same CDR3 also results from other DNA sequences found in this sample. The chain uses TRBV28 and TRBJ2-1, with D maybe TRBD1 (6 bases). The CDR3 loop spans 13 amino acids. Germline-derived CDR1 and CDR2 are MDHEN and SYDVKM. The V and J ends lost 5 bases and 4 bases respectively, with 9 bases between them. CDR3 sequence (DNA): TGTGCCAGCAGTCCCGGACAGTACAATGAGCAGTTCTTC. Its translation: CASSPGQYNEQFF.

The chain couples TRBV30 to TRBJ2-1; 12 nucleotides agree with TRBD2. Germline V gene sequence: CDR1 GTSNPN, CDR2 SVGIG (reference sequence). Unmatched junction bases numbered 7, after V lost 1 base and J lost 9 bases. This CDR3 contains 15 residues. The CDR3 sequence: CAWSARLAGDSEQFF. The CDR3 region has the DNA TGTGCCTGGAGTGCCCGACTAGCGGGGGATAGTGAGCAGTTCTTC.

This CDR3 reads CASSLTGTSGQETQYF. The CDR3 DNA follows: TGTGCCAGCAGTTTAACCGGGACTAGCGGGCAAGAGACCCAGTACTTC. The chain joins TRBV28 to TRBJ2-5, with 12 bases aligning to TRBD2. The CDR3 loop spans 16 amino acids. The germline CDR1 and CDR2 sequences are MDHEN and SYDVKM. V shed 2 bases, J shed 2 bases, and the junction held 3 bases outside the gene matches.

V usage is TRBV19 and J usage is TRBJ1-2; D not certain. The CDR3 extends over 11 amino acids. V dropped 5 bases and J dropped 8 bases, with 9 bases sitting between them. Germline lookup yields CDR1 LNHDA and CDR2 SQIVND (reference sequence). The CDR3 sequence is CASSVGRGYTF. CDR3 bases: TGTGCCAGTAGTGTAGGCAGAGGCTACACCTTC.

The J gene is TRBJ2-6, the V gene TRBV14, with unresolved D. CDR1 is SGHDN and CDR2 is FVKESK in the germline V gene. V was shortened by 2 bases and J by 0 bases, with 5 bases between the two germline ends. The CDR3 is 15 residues long. The CDR3 DNA sequence: TGTGCCAGCAGCCAATCCTTCTCTGGGGCCAACGTCCTGACTTTC. This encodes CASSQSFSGANVLTF.

This clone was found once. The chain carries TRBV19 and TRBJ1-2, with D hard to call. The length of the CDR3 is 15 residues. CDR1 and CDR2 (germline): LNHDA, SQIVND (reference sequence). The germline V and J ends were trimmed by 0 bases and 14 bases, with 22 bases remaining between them. CDR3 in DNA: TGTGCCAGTAGTATAGATTCGCGCGCCTTAGGGAGGAGGACCTTC. As protein: CASSIDSRALGRRTF.

This rearrangement joins TRBV30 to TRBJ2-2; 10 nucleotides agree with TRBD1. The CDR3 has 14 residues. From germline, CDR1 is GTSNPN and CDR2 SVGIG (reference sequence). V lost 3 bases, J lost 6 bases, and 4 bases stayed unmatched. In DNA form, the CDR3 reads TGTGCCTGGAGAGGGACAGGGGTGCCCGGGGAGCTGTTTTTT. Translation gives CAWRGTGVPGELFF.

V and J are TRBV7-2 and TRBJ1-1; D unresolved. Germline V gene lookup returns CDR1 SGHTA and CDR2 FQGNSA. V was cut by 4 bases and J by 4 bases, with 7 bases left in between. This CDR3 contains 12 residues. CDR3 sequence: CASSWRGTEAFF. CDR3 bases: TGTGCCAGCAGCTGGCGGGGCACTGAAGCTTTCTTT.

J is TRBJ2-7 and V is TRBV10-3; tentative D call: TRBD1 (5 bases). This CDR3 comprises 12 residues. Trimming cost V 5 bases and J 6 bases, with 11 bases left between them. CDR1 is ENHRY, CDR2 SYGVKD, per germline. DNA for the CDR3: TGTGCCATCAGTTATTCAGGGATCGAGCAGTACTTC. This gives the protein CAISYSGIEQYF.

In its sample, this clone was seen once. The chain links TRBV28 to TRBJ2-1; D may match TRBD1 or TRBD2 (5 bases each). The CDR3 spans 14 residues. Between the trimmed V and J ends, which lost 5 bases and 2 bases, there was a span of 10 bases. Germline V CDR1 and CDR2: MDHEN, SYDVKM. CDR3 nucleotide sequence: TGTGCCAGCAGTATATTGGGGGCCTACAATGAGCAGTTCTTC. It encodes CASSILGAYNEQFF.

This chain uses TRBV10-1 with TRBJ2-5; a possible D gene is TRBD2 (5 bases). This CDR3 has 13 amino acids. The germline CDR1 and CDR2 sequences are WNHNN and SYGVQD (reference sequence). V was shortened by 2 bases and J by 4 bases, with 8 bases between the two germline ends. This chain's CDR3 is CASSEDRGETQYF. The CDR3 DNA follows: TGCGCCAGCAGTGAGGATCGGGGAGAGACCCAGTACTTC.

The chain combines TRBV12-5 with TRBJ2-6; D gene uncertain. Germline-derived CDR1 and CDR2 are LGHNT and FRNRAP. The CDR3 has 18 amino acids. Trimming cost V 0 bases and J 0 bases, with 12 bases left between them. The CDR3 DNA reads as TGTGCTAGTGGTTTGGTGCGGCAGACCCGCTCTGGGGCCAACGTCCTGACTTTC. Translation: CASGLVRQTRSGANVLTF. Variable domain in full (rest from reference TRBV12-5 and TRBJ2-6): DARVTQTPRHKVTEMGQEVTMRCQPILGHNTVFWYRQTMMQGLELLAYFRNRAPLDDSGMPKDRFSAEMPDATLATLKIQPSEPRDSAVYFCASGLVRQTRSGANVLTFGAGSRLTVL.

The chain combines TRBV5-1 with TRBJ2-1; D is possibly TRBD1 (6 bases). The V gene lost 2 bases and the J gene lost 4 bases, with 10 bases spanning the gap. The CDR3 is 14 residues long. Germline V CDR1 and CDR2: SGHRS, YFSETQ. CDR3 loop: CASSLGQTYNEQFF. The CDR3 DNA follows: TGCGCCAGCAGCTTAGGACAGACTTACAATGAGCAGTTCTTC.

The chain carries TRBV2 and TRBJ1-2; D is unclear. CDR3 length equals 12 residues. V lost 8 bases, J lost 2 bases, and 9 bases lay in between. Germline values: CDR1 SNHLY, CDR2 FYNNEI. The DNA for the CDR3 is TGTGCCAGCTTGTCTTCAAACTATGGCTACACCTTC. This translates into CASLSSNYGYTF. Supplemented by reference TRBV2 and TRBJ1-2, the full variable domain reads EPEVTQTPSHQVTQMGQEVILRCVPISNHLYFYWYRQILGQKVEFLVSFYNNEISEKSEIFDDQFSVERPDGSNFTLKIRSTKLEDSAMYFCASLSSNYGYTFGSGTRLTVV.

In its sample, this clone was seen a few times. The chain recombines TRBV19 with TRBJ1-2, with TRBD1 identical over 8 bases. The CDR3 sequence is 14 residues long. V lost 6 bases and J lost 7; bases outside the gene matches: 10. CDR1 and CDR2 from the germline V gene are LNHDA and SQIVND (reference sequence). Here the CDR3 DNA reads TGTGCCAGTAGCCCAAGGTCAGGGGGCGGTGGCTACACCTTC. Amino acid sequence: CASSPRSGGGGYTF.